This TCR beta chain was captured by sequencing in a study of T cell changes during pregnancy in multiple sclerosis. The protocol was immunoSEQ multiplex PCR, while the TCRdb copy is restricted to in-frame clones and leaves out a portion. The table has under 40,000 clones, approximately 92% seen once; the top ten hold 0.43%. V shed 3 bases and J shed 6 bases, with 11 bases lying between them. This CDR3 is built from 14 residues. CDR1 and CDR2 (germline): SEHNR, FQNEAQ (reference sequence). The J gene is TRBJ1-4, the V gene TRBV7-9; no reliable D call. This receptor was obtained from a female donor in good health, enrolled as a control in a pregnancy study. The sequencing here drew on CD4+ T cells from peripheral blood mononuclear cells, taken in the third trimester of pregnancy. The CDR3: CASSLGQAHEKLFF. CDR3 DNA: TGTGCCAGCAGCTTGGGCCAGGCCCATGAAAAACTGTTTTTT.